Listed here are 6 T cell receptor beta chains from one sample, sequenced in a study of T cells in localized non-small cell lung cancer. Profiled with immunoSEQ multiplex PCR; TCRdb holds only in-frame clones, not every one. The repertoire holds tens of thousands of clones, with 87% as singletons. The sample was peripheral blood, taken before any cancer treatment. The receptors originated from a man between 40 and 70 years old with stage I squamous cell lung carcinoma.

CDR3 sequence reads: CASSLASTGSDWRAFF. The CDR3 region has the DNA TGTGCCAGCAGCTTAGCCTCGACAGGGAGTGATTGGAGAGCTTTCTTT. The chain uses TRBV7-9 and TRBJ1-1; 7 bases match TRBD1. Germline trimming cut 0 bases from V and 10 bases from J; bases unmatched to any gene: 14. The CDR3 runs 16 residues. Germline lookup yields CDR1 SEHNR and CDR2 FQNEAQ (reference sequence).

V is TRBV5-1 and J is TRBJ1-2, with D uncertain. The germline CDR1 and CDR2 sequences are SGHRS and YFSETQ. V lost 1 base and J 0 bases, leaving 7 bases between the germline ends. This CDR3 has 14 residues. Here the CDR3 DNA reads TGCGCCAGCAGCTTGAACGACCCTAACTATGGCTACACCTTC. Its translation: CASSLNDPNYGYTF.

This chain uses TRBV2 with TRBJ2-5; perhaps TRBD2 as D (6 bases). The CDR3 extends over 15 amino acids. V lost 0 bases, J lost 4 bases, and 12 bases lay in between. CDR1 is SNHLY and CDR2 is FYNNEI in the germline V gene. Here the CDR3 reads CASSEAPMRGETQYF. The CDR3 DNA is TGTGCCAGCAGTGAAGCCCCAATGCGGGGAGAGACCCAGTACTTC.

The gene calls are TRBV4-3 and TRBJ1-5; D is uncertain. V was clipped by 6 bases and J by 5 bases, with 2 bases between them. The length of the CDR3 is 10 residues. Germline V gives CDR1 LGHNA, CDR2 YSLEER. In nucleotides, the CDR3 is TGCGCCAGCAGGTATCAGCCCCAGCATTTT. It yields the protein CASRYQPQHF.

This chain joins TRBV7-2 and TRBJ2-4; perhaps TRBD1 as D (5 bases). The CDR3 extends over 15 amino acids. Germline V gives CDR1 SGHTA, CDR2 FQGNSA. Trimming left V 2 bases short and J 4 bases short, with 12 bases between. The CDR3 coding sequence is TGTGCCAGCAGCTTATGGGCAGGGCCGAAAAACATTCAGTACTTC. This gives the protein CASSLWAGPKNIQYF.

A word on this clone: Other DNA sequences of this sample code for an identical CDR3. V gene TRBV6-1 combines with J gene TRBJ1-1, with D possibly being TRBD1 (6 bases). The CDR3 has 13 amino acids. V lost 7 bases, J lost 4 bases, and 13 bases lay in between. CDR1 MNHNS and CDR2 SASEGT come from the germline V gene. The CDR3 sequence: CASIRGGSTEAFF. Here the CDR3 DNA reads TGTGCCAGCATCCGAGGGGGGAGCACTGAAGCTTTCTTT.